These T cell receptor beta chains were read from a single sample in a study of Graves' ophthalmopathy and Graves' hyperthyroidism. TCRdb recomputed calls from the multiplex PCR reads with MiXCR, one row per CDR3 protein. The table includes fewer than 400,000 distinct CDR3 sequences, around 18% detected once. Sequenced input: peripheral blood. The receptors originated from a woman aged 18 to 35 with Graves' ophthalmopathy. Both conserved end residues are part of each CDR3. The order of the fields is J gene, V gene, CDR3 length, CDR3 protein.

j_gene: TRBJ1-1
v_gene: TRBV12-3/TRBV12-4
len: 14
CDR3aa: CASSSSSGAAEAFF

j_gene: TRBJ2-6
v_gene: TRBV12-3/TRBV12-4
len: 16
CDR3aa: CASSLARTAGANVLTF

j_gene: TRBJ1-1
v_gene: TRBV12-3/TRBV12-4
len: 13
CDR3aa: CASRTSRATEAFF

j_gene: TRBJ2-5
v_gene: TRBV6-1
len: 13
CDR3aa: CASVGLSQETQYF

j_gene: TRBJ1-5
v_gene: TRBV29-1
len: 16
CDR3aa: CSVGDRYRTSNQPQHF

j_gene: TRBJ2-6
v_gene: TRBV12-3/TRBV12-4
len: 17
CDR3aa: CASSFYAGSAGANVLTF

j_gene: TRBJ1-1
v_gene: TRBV27
len: 18
CDR3aa: CASSLSRPPLSKNTEAFF

j_gene: TRBJ1-1
v_gene: TRBV20-1
len: 16
CDR3aa: CSARVRGGFLLAEAFF

j_gene: TRBJ2-6
v_gene: TRBV6-2/TRBV6-3
len: 18
CDR3aa: CASNTMGGARSGANVLTF

j_gene: TRBJ2-7
v_gene: TRBV11-2
len: 15
CDR3aa: CASSVTYPGSYEQYF

j_gene: TRBJ2-7
v_gene: TRBV7-2
len: 14
CDR3aa: CASSLDRGPSEQYF

j_gene: TRBJ1-1
v_gene: TRBV6-6
len: 14
CDR3aa: CASHTGGTNTEAFF

j_gene: TRBJ2-4
v_gene: TRBV4-2
len: 15
CDR3aa: CASSPGALGGNIQYF

j_gene: TRBJ1-1
v_gene: TRBV10-3
len: 15
CDR3aa: CAISESWRDRSEAFF

j_gene: TRBJ1-6
v_gene: TRBV10-2
len: 13
CDR3aa: CASSETPVSPLHF

j_gene: TRBJ2-7
v_gene: TRBV6-5
len: 14
CDR3aa: CASSYLGLSYEQYF

j_gene: TRBJ1-1
v_gene: TRBV7-2
len: 14
CDR3aa: CASSLAGIGTEAFF

j_gene: TRBJ1-6
v_gene: TRBV27
len: 16
CDR3aa: CASSLLGYGYNSPLHF

j_gene: TRBJ1-4
v_gene: TRBV2
len: 13
CDR3aa: CASSEAFREKLFF

j_gene: TRBJ1-2
v_gene: TRBV11-2
len: 16
CDR3aa: CASSDRTGGLVYGYTF

j_gene: TRBJ1-5
v_gene: TRBV12-3/TRBV12-4
len: 14
CDR3aa: CASSPQGKNQPQHF

j_gene: TRBJ2-7
v_gene: TRBV12-3/TRBV12-4
len: 12
CDR3aa: CASTINSYEQYF

j_gene: TRBJ1-1
v_gene: TRBV24-1
len: 14
CDR3aa: CATSPGQGRTEAFF

j_gene: TRBJ1-6
v_gene: TRBV7-9
len: 15
CDR3aa: CASSSPGEYNSPLHF

j_gene: TRBJ2-4
v_gene: TRBV30
len: 11
CDR3aa: CAWSIQGVQYF

j_gene: TRBJ1-1
v_gene: TRBV5-1
len: 14
CDR3aa: CVSSLGHPGTEAFF

j_gene: TRBJ2-5
v_gene: TRBV11-1
len: 17
CDR3aa: CASSLFTSLQGLSTQYF

j_gene: TRBJ1-6
v_gene: TRBV30
len: 12
CDR3aa: CAWGIHNSPLHF

j_gene: TRBJ1-2
v_gene: TRBV29-1
len: 11
CDR3aa: CSVGPPNGYTF

j_gene: TRBJ2-3
v_gene: TRBV7-8
len: 17
CDR3aa: CASSQYFVSSSTDTQYF

j_gene: TRBJ1-1
v_gene: TRBV19
len: 14
CDR3aa: CASSIPHRSAEAFF

j_gene: TRBJ2-7
v_gene: TRBV11-1
len: 14
CDR3aa: CASSSRTGRGEQYF

j_gene: TRBJ2-7
v_gene: TRBV19
len: 13
CDR3aa: CASSTRTSTGQYF

j_gene: TRBJ1-1
v_gene: TRBV5-4
len: 17
CDR3aa: CASSWTPVGGQNTEAFF

j_gene: TRBJ1-5
v_gene: TRBV2
len: 13
CDR3aa: CASSRQGGQPQHF

j_gene: TRBJ2-2
v_gene: TRBV12-3/TRBV12-4
len: 13
CDR3aa: CASRREVVGELFF

j_gene: TRBJ2-2
v_gene: TRBV28
len: 16
CDR3aa: CASSQTGGANTGELFF

j_gene: TRBJ1-1
v_gene: TRBV12-3/TRBV12-4
len: 13
CDR3aa: CASSLRTNTEAFF

j_gene: TRBJ1-1
v_gene: TRBV12-3/TRBV12-4
len: 16
CDR3aa: CASSNPTAALNTEAFF

j_gene: TRBJ1-1
v_gene: TRBV15
len: 15
CDR3aa: CATSKNTGGYTEAFF

j_gene: TRBJ1-6
v_gene: TRBV6-5
len: 18
CDR3aa: CASSYSAAGGSYNSPLHF

j_gene: TRBJ2-7
v_gene: TRBV28
len: 16
CDR3aa: CASSPMTSGYSYEQYF

j_gene: TRBJ1-1
v_gene: TRBV4-3
len: 13
CDR3aa: CASSQVLNTEAFF

j_gene: TRBJ2-1
v_gene: TRBV27
len: 14
CDR3aa: CASSPGRVFNEQFF

j_gene: TRBJ1-6
v_gene: TRBV20-1
len: 14
CDR3aa: CSARGTHHYSPLHF

j_gene: TRBJ1-1
v_gene: TRBV6-5
len: 16
CDR3aa: CANPPTGGAANTEAFF